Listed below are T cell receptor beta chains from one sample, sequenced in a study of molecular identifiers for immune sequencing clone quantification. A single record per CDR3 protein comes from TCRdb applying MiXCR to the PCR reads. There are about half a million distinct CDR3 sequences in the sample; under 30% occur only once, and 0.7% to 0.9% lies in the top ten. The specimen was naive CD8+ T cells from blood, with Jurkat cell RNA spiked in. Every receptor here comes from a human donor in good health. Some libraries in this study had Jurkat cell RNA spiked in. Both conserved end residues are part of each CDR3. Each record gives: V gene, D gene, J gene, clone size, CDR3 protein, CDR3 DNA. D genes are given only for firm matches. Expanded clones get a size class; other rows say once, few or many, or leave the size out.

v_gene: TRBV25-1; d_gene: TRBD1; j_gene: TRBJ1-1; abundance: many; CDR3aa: CASSGTGDTEAFF; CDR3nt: TGTGCCAGCAGTGGGACAGGGGACACTGAAGCTTTCTTT
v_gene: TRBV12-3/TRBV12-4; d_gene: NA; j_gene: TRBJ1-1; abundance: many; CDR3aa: CASSLRAVTEAFF; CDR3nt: TGTGCCAGCAGTTTAAGGGCGGTCACTGAAGCTTTCTTT
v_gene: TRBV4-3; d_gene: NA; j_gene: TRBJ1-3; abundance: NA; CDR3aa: CASSPMFKTGNTIYF; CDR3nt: TGCGCCAGCAGCCCCATGTTTAAAACTGGAAACACCATATATTTT
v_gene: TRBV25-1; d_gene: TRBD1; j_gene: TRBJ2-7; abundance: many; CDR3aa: CASSDWDRVHEQYF; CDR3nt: TGTGCCAGCAGTGATTGGGACAGGGTCCACGAGCAGTACTTC
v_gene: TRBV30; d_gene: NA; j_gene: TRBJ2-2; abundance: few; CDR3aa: CAWRRRRGADYTGELFF; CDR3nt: TGTGCCTGGAGGAGAAGGAGAGGGGCAGACTACACCGGGGAGCTGTTTTTT
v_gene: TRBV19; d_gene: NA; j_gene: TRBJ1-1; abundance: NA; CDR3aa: CASSITSGHTEAFF; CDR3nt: TGTGCCAGTAGTATAACCTCAGGGCATACTGAAGCTTTCTTT
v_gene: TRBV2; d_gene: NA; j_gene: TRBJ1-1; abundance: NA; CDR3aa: CASSAGLLVEAFF; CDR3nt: TGTGCCAGCAGTGCGGGTCTCCTGGTTGAAGCTTTCTTT
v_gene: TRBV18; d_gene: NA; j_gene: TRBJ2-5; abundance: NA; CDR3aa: CASSPPRETQYF; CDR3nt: TGTGCCAGCTCACCACCTAGAGAGACCCAGTACTTC
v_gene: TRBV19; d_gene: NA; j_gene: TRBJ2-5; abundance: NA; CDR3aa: CASSIGAGEETQYF; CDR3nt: TGTGCCAGTAGTATCGGCGCAGGGGAAGAGACCCAGTACTTC
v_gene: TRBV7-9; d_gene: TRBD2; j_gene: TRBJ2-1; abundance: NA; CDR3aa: CASSLFEGLAHYNEQFF; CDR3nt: TGTGCCAGCAGCTTATTTGAGGGACTAGCCCACTACAATGAGCAGTTCTTC
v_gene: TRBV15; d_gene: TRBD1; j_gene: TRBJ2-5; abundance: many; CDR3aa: CATSRRWDRVQETQYF; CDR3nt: TGTGCCACCAGCAGACGTTGGGACAGGGTCCAAGAGACCCAGTACTTC
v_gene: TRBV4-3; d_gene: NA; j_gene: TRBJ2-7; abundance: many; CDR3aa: CASSQDRGRGSYEQYF; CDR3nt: TGCGCCAGCAGCCAAGACAGGGGCAGGGGCTCCTACGAGCAGTACTTC
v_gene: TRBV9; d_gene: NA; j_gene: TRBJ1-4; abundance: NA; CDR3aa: CASSAPSGDEKLFF; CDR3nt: TGTGCCAGCAGCGCCCCGTCAGGGGATGAAAAACTGTTTTTT
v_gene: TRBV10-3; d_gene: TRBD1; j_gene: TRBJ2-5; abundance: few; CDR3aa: CATWKGQIETQYF; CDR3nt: TGTGCCACCTGGAAGGGACAGATAGAGACCCAGTACTTC